A single sample is the source of the 9 T cell receptor beta chains below, sequenced in a study of blood T cells in healthy people across ages. The use of a sample-barcoded 5' primer and a J-beta primer mix characterized a second PCR of 7 to 11 cycles. MiXCR was run by TCRdb on the 5' RACE reads, yielding one entry per CDR3 protein. Among about 1.6 million distinct CDR3 sequences, about 31% were seen once, and the ten largest hold about 10%. Material: blood. These receptors were obtained from a woman aged 25 to 39 in good health.

This clonotype was detected only a few times. The genes are TRBV10-3 and TRBJ2-3, with a tentative D call TRBD1 (5 bases). Trimming took off 2 bases at V and 6 bases at J, with 12 bases between the two ends. Germline assignment: CDR1 ENHRY and CDR2 SYGVKD. CDR3 length equals 14 residues. In DNA form, the CDR3 reads TGTGCCATCAGTGAGGGTCTTCCAGGGGATACGCAGTATTTT. Its translation is CAISEGLPGDTQYF.

This chain joins TRBV7-2 and TRBJ2-7, with 10 bases lining up with TRBD2. The CDR3 runs 14 residues. J gave up 6 bases and V 5 bases, and 7 bases lay outside the gene matches. Per germline, CDR1 SGHTA and CDR2 FQGNSA. The CDR3 spells CASSAAGGPLEQYF. The CDR3 DNA follows: TGTGCCAGCAGCGCAGCGGGGGGGCCTCTCGAGCAGTACTTC.

Only a few counts were recorded for this clonotype. This sequence joins TRBV3-1 and TRBJ2-5, with TRBD1 identical over 7 bases. The CDR3 runs to 16 residues. From germline, CDR1 is LGHDT and CDR2 YNNKEL (reference sequence). The V and J ends lost 0 bases and 5 bases, in that order; junction bases with no gene match: 9. DNA of the CDR3: TGTGCCAGCAGCCAAGATGCGAGGGGGCCGTGGGAGACCCAGTACTTC. Its translation: CASSQDARGPWETQYF.

The chain couples TRBV12-3 or TRBV12-4 to TRBJ2-7; D is possibly TRBD2 (5 bases). The CDR3 sequence is 13 residues long. Trimming stripped 4 bases from V and 2 bases from J, with 9 bases between. In nucleotides, the CDR3 is TGTGCCAGCAGTTACGGGGTAGCCTACGAGCAGTACTTC. This codes for CASSYGVAYEQYF.

This clonotype appeared a few times. The CDR3 here is CASIAGQGNGYTF. The CDR3 coding sequence is TGTGCCAGCATCGCCGGGCAGGGTAATGGCTACACCTTC. The chain employs TRBV28 and TRBJ1-2; maybe TRBD1 (5 bases). The CDR3 spans 13 residues. The germline V gene encodes CDR1 MDHEN and CDR2 SYDVKM. Trimming left V 7 bases short and J 6 bases short, with 15 bases between.

On this clonotype itself: An end of the junction differs from the germline gene, which may be a read error. The chain couples TRBV6-5 to TRBJ1-3, with a tentative D call TRBD1 (6 bases). This CDR3 is 16 amino acids long. Germline V gene sequence: CDR1 MNHEY, CDR2 SVGAGI. CDR3 protein: CASSYSRDIARNTIYF. Written as DNA, the CDR3 is TGTGCCAGCAGCTACTCCCGGGACATAGCCCGAAACACCATATATTTT.

V gene TRBV10-3 combines with J gene TRBJ2-1; TRBD2 is a possible D gene (6 bases). Germline CDR1 is ENHRY and CDR2 is SYGVKD. The CDR3 runs 15 residues. Trimming removed 8 bases at V and 9 bases at J, with 23 bases between. CDR3 amino acids: CAIAGLSGSWGEQFF. DNA for the CDR3: TGTGCCATCGCCGGGCTAAGCGGGTCATGGGGTGAGCAGTTCTTC.

The J gene is TRBJ1-6, the V gene TRBV7-8, with 7 nucleotides matching TRBD1. The V gene end was trimmed by 5 bases and the J gene end by 8 bases; junction bases not matched to a gene: 3. CDR3 size: 13 residues. The germline CDR1 and CDR2 sequences are SGHVS and FQNEAQ. The CDR3 spells CASSRDSHSPLHF. The CDR3 coding sequence is TGTGCCAGCAGCAGGGACAGTCATTCACCCCTCCACTTT.

This clonotype occurred many times. The chain joins TRBV20-1 to TRBJ2-5; 9 nucleotides line up with TRBD2. With V trimmed by 5 bases and J by 3 bases, 4 bases remained unmatched. The CDR3 totals 13 residues. Germline lookup yields CDR1 DFQATT and CDR2 SNEGSKA (reference sequence). The chain's CDR3 is CSASAGGEETQYF. The CDR3, as DNA: TGCAGTGCTTCTGCGGGAGGGGAAGAGACCCAGTACTTC.